A single sample gave rise to the 32 T cell receptor beta chains below, sequenced in a study of cytomegalovirus exposure and HLA in healthy donors. 13 Jbeta primers and 60 Vbeta primers were used for the PCR. The data were produced by immunoSEQ multiplex PCR, yet TCRdb's version contains in-frame clones alone and is incomplete. The table has some 130,000 clones, roughly 84% seen once. The source material was PBMCs. The receptors were gathered from a man aged 45-65 years in good health and CMV-seronegative.

The rearrangement uses TRBV7-2 and TRBJ1-3; 9 positions match TRBD1. This CDR3 is built from 19 residues. V was clipped by 4 bases and J by 1 base; unmatched bases: 14. Germline V lookup: CDR1 SGHTA, CDR2 FQGNSA. CDR3 region: CASSSLPMGQGSSGNTIYF. The DNA for the CDR3 is TGTGCCAGCAGCTCACTACCCATGGGACAGGGCAGTTCTGGAAACACCATATATTTT. Supplemented by reference TRBV7-2 and TRBJ1-3, the full variable domain reads GAGVSQSPSNKVTEKGKDVELRCDPISGHTALYWYRQSLGQGLEFLIYFQGNSAPDKSGLPSDRFSAERTGGSVSTLTIQRTQQEDSAVYLCASSSLPMGQGSSGNTIYFGEGSWLTVV.

This clone was picked up a small number of times. The J gene is TRBJ2-3, the V gene TRBV6-1; 10 nucleotides agree with TRBD2. Germline V CDR1 and CDR2: MNHNS, SASEGT. V trimming: 10 bases; J trimming: 2 bases; junction bases outside the gene matches: 3. The CDR3 consists of 13 residues. CDR3 bases: TGTGCCACACTAGCGGGGCACACAGATACGCAGTATTTT. Translated: CATLAGHTDTQYF.

The chain has TRBV9 and TRBJ2-2; 7 bases are a match to TRBD2. CDR3 length equals 14 residues. The germline V gene encodes CDR1 SGDLS and CDR2 YYNGEE. V was clipped by 7 bases and J by 0 bases; unmatched bases: 3. The CDR3 DNA follows: TGTGCCAGCTCGCGGGGGACGAACACCGGGGAGCTGTTTTTT. Protein: CASSRGTNTGELFF. Looking up the rest from reference TRBV9 and TRBJ2-2 gives the full variable domain: DSGVTQTPKHLITATGQRVTLRCSPRSGDLSVYWYQQSLDQGLQFLIQYYNGEERAKGNILERFSAQQFPDLHSELNLSSLELGDSALYFCASSRGTNTGELFFGEGSRLTVL.

This rearrangement joins TRBV2 to TRBJ1-4, with TRBD1 identical over 8 bases. In germline, CDR1 is SNHLY, CDR2 FYNNEI. V was clipped by 6 bases and J by 5 bases; unmatched bases: 8. This CDR3 region has 15 residues. The CDR3 reads CASSPAGTGNEKLFF. In nucleotides, the CDR3 is TGTGCCAGCAGCCCGGCGGGGACAGGAAATGAAAAACTGTTTTTT. Together with reference TRBV2 and TRBJ1-4, the CDR3 gives the full variable domain: EPEVTQTPSHQVTQMGQEVILRCVPISNHLYFYWYRQILGQKVEFLVSFYNNEISEKSEIFDDQFSVERPDGSNFTLKIRSTKLEDSAMYFCASSPAGTGNEKLFFGSGTQLSVL.

This chain joins TRBV5-6 and TRBJ2-3, with 8 nucleotides matching TRBD2. Trimming cost V 4 bases and J 3 bases; bases outside gene matches: 13. CDR3 length equals 17 residues. Germline CDR1 and CDR2: SGHDT and YYEEEE. The DNA for the CDR3 is TGTGCCAGCAGCGCGAGGGGGACGGGGGGGTTTACAGATACGCAGTATTTT. Translation: CASSARGTGGFTDTQYF. Drawing the rest from reference TRBV5-6 and TRBJ2-3, the complete variable domain is DAGVTQSPTHLIKTRGQQVTLRCSPKSGHDTVSWYQQALGQGPQFIFQYYEEEERQRGNFPDRFSGHQFPNYSSELNVNALLLGDSALYLCASSARGTGGFTDTQYFGPGTRLTVL.

J is TRBJ2-1 and V is TRBV27; 7 bases align to TRBD2. Per germline, CDR1 MNHEY and CDR2 SMNVEV (reference sequence). This CDR3 has 14 residues. Trimming took 2 bases from V and 8 from J; bases not matched to a gene: 6. The CDR3: CASSLGRGDDEQFF. The CDR3 DNA sequence: TGTGCCAGCAGTTTAGGACGGGGGGATGATGAGCAGTTCTTC.

The sample holds one count of this clone. The rearrangement links TRBV5-8 to TRBJ2-2; perhaps TRBD1 as D (5 bases). This CDR3 contains 17 residues. With 4 bases removed from V and 1 base from J, the gap between germline ends came to 17 bases. Per the germline V gene, CDR1 is SGHTS and CDR2 is YDEGEE. The CDR3 region is CASSVLVSTENTGELFF. The CDR3 DNA sequence: TGTGCCAGCAGCGTTCTAGTCTCGACAGAGAACACCGGGGAGCTGTTTTTT.

The chain couples TRBV6-1 to TRBJ2-5; 12 nucleotides align to TRBD2. CDR1 and CDR2 (germline): MNHNS, SASEGT. The CDR3 has 15 amino acids. The trim removed 7 bases at V and 2 bases at J, leaving 5 bases unmatched. In DNA form, the CDR3 reads TGTGCCAGCACCTTGACTAGCGGGAGACAAGAGACCCAGTACTTC. It codes for CASTLTSGRQETQYF.

In DNA form, the CDR3 reads TGTGCCAGCACCACAGCCGGTGGAGGCTCCTACGAGCAGTACTTC. Translation gives CASTTAGGGSYEQYF. The chain joins TRBV5-5 to TRBJ2-7; perhaps TRBD2 as D (5 bases). This CDR3 region has 15 residues. The germline CDR1 and CDR2 sequences are SGHKS and YYEKEE (reference sequence). Trimming removed 6 bases at V and 0 bases at J, with 16 bases between.

This clone occurred once. The CDR3 protein is CASSPLPGLASTDTQYF. The CDR3 DNA follows: TGTGCCAGCAGCCCTCTCCCCGGACTAGCGAGCACAGATACGCAGTATTTT. This chain connects TRBV7-9 to TRBJ2-3, with 9 positions matching TRBD2. With 5 bases clipped from V and 0 bases from J, the junction kept 9 bases outside the gene matches. This CDR3 has 17 amino acids. From germline, CDR1 is SEHNR and CDR2 FQNEAQ (reference sequence). Full variable domain (missing parts from reference TRBV7-9 and TRBJ2-3): DTGVSQNPRHKITKRGQNVTFRCDPISEHNRLYWYRQTLGQGPEFLTYFQNEAQLEKSRLLSDRFSAERPKGSFSTLEIQRTEQGDSAMYLCASSPLPGLASTDTQYFGPGTRLTVL.

The chain has TRBV15 and TRBJ2-5; 12 bases are a match to TRBD2. This CDR3 is built from 18 residues. The ends lost 4 bases at V and 2 bases at J; junction bases unmatched: 11. Germline V CDR1 and CDR2: LNHNV, YYDKDF (reference sequence). The CDR3 nucleotides are TGTGCCACCAGCATTACTATGGGACTAGCGGGTTCTCAAGAGACCCAGTACTTC. Amino acids: CATSITMGLAGSQETQYF.

The V call is TRBV11-2, the J call TRBJ2-7; the D gene is possibly TRBD2 (6 bases). The CDR3 contains 15 residues. Trimming took 4 bases from V and 0 from J, leaving 13 bases between them. Germline CDR1 SGHAT, CDR2 FQNNGV. CDR3: CASSSFSGTSYEQYF. For the CDR3, the DNA is TGTGCCAGCAGCTCTTTTAGCGGAACCTCCTACGAGCAGTACTTC.

This sequence joins TRBV5-4 and TRBJ1-1; 7 bases fit TRBD1. The J segment lost 3 bases and the V segment lost 5 bases, leaving 4 bases of the junction unmatched. Germline values: CDR1 SGHNT, CDR2 YYREEE (reference sequence). The CDR3 is 13 amino acids. CDR3 sequence reads: CASRPTGYTEAFF. CDR3 DNA sequence: TGTGCCAGCAGGCCGACAGGGTACACTGAAGCTTTCTTT.

J is TRBJ2-6 and V is TRBV4-1; TRBD1 is a possible D gene (6 bases). In germline, CDR1 is MGHRA, CDR2 YSYEKL. Trimming removed 3 bases from V and 0 bases from J, with 12 bases in between. The CDR3 sequence is 17 residues long. The DNA for the CDR3 is TGCGCCAGCAGCCACTTACAGGGCCTCTCTGGGGCCAACGTCCTGACTTTC. It yields the protein CASSHLQGLSGANVLTF.

The chain joins TRBV10-3 to TRBJ2-1; 8 bases agree with TRBD2. V lost 0 bases to trimming and J lost 7 bases; unmatched junction nucleotides: 8. The CDR3 length is 16 residues. Per germline, CDR1 ENHRY and CDR2 SYGVKD. The CDR3 is CAISESPGGPGNEQFF. The CDR3 nucleotides read TGTGCCATCAGTGAGTCTCCGGGGGGGCCCGGAAATGAGCAGTTCTTC.

The chain carries TRBV15 and TRBJ2-2; TRBD1 matches 8 bases. Germline V gene sequence: CDR1 LNHNV, CDR2 YYDKDF (reference sequence). With V trimmed by 3 bases and J by 1 base, 4 bases remained unmatched. The CDR3 sequence is 16 residues long. CDR3 sequence reads: CATSSPGTGNTGELFF. The CDR3 coding sequence is TGTGCCACCAGCAGCCCCGGGACAGGGAACACCGGGGAGCTGTTTTTT.

The J gene is TRBJ2-1, the V gene TRBV11-2; the match to TRBD1 covers 10 bases. V was clipped by 3 bases and J by 7 bases; unmatched bases: 9. Germline V CDR1 and CDR2: SGHAT, FQNNGV. The CDR3 loop spans 16 amino acids. CDR3 nucleotide sequence: TGTGCCAGCAGCTTGATCGGGACAGGGGTCTATAATGAGCAGTTCTTC. As protein: CASSLIGTGVYNEQFF.

The genes are TRBV15 and TRBJ2-4; the match to TRBD1 covers 10 bases. J was trimmed by 2 bases and V by 2 bases; bases with no gene match: 3. The germline gives CDR1 LNHNV, CDR2 YYDKDF (reference sequence). This CDR3 is built from 16 residues. The CDR3 protein is CATSRLDRGPKNIQYF. DNA for the CDR3: TGTGCCACCAGCAGACTTGACAGGGGGCCCAAAAACATTCAGTACTTC.

The chain uses TRBV5-5 and TRBJ1-3; D may be TRBD1 (6 bases). Trimming left V 6 bases short and J 4 bases short, with 17 bases between. Per the germline V gene, CDR1 is SGHKS and CDR2 is YYEKEE (reference sequence). This CDR3 is 15 amino acids long. In nucleotides, the CDR3 is TGTGCCAGCAACGAAATACAGGGAGCAGGAAACACCATATATTTT. It encodes CASNEIQGAGNTIYF.

The chain recombines TRBV5-6 with TRBJ2-5, with D hard to call. Trimming shortened V by 6 bases and J by 4 bases, and 10 bases separated the two germline ends. The CDR3 totals 12 residues. The germline CDR1 and CDR2 sequences are SGHDT and YYEEEE. The CDR3 spells CASTVSGETQYF. The CDR3 region has the DNA TGTGCCAGCACCGTTTCCGGAGAGACCCAGTACTTC.

The CDR3 coding sequence is TGCGCCAGCAGCTCCGACCAGGGTATCCCAGATACGCAGTATTTT. It translates to CASSSDQGIPDTQYF. The chain couples TRBV5-1 to TRBJ2-3; TRBD1 might be the D (5 bases). The CDR3 covers 15 residues. Germline V gene sequence: CDR1 SGHRS, CDR2 YFSETQ. The V gene lost 3 bases and the J gene lost 4 bases, with 15 bases spanning the gap.

J is TRBJ1-5 and V is TRBV7-9; 7 bases are a match to TRBD1. The CDR3 runs to 14 residues. The trim removed 7 bases at V and 0 bases at J, leaving 3 bases unmatched. Germline CDR1 reads SEHNR; CDR2 reads FQNEAQ (reference sequence). Written as DNA, the CDR3 is TGTGCCAGCACCCGGGACAGTAGCAATCAGCCCCAGCATTTT. Its protein is CASTRDSSNQPQHF. Full variable domain (outside the CDR3, taken from reference TRBV7-9 and TRBJ1-5): DTGVSQNPRHKITKRGQNVTFRCDPISEHNRLYWYRQTLGQGPEFLTYFQNEAQLEKSRLLSDRFSAERPKGSFSTLEIQRTEQGDSAMYLCASTRDSSNQPQHFGDGTRLSIL.

The V and J genes are TRBV6-1 and TRBJ1-5; D gene uncertain. The V and J ends lost 0 bases and 12 bases respectively, with 18 bases between them. CDR1 is MNHNS and CDR2 is SASEGT in the germline V gene. The CDR3 sequence is 15 residues long. In DNA, the CDR3 is TGTGCCAGCAGTGAAGCGCAGAGGGTGCCTGGGCTCCAGCATTTT. It specifies CASSEAQRVPGLQHF.

This clone came up a few times. This chain joins TRBV2 and TRBJ1-2, with D perhaps matching TRBD1 (6 bases). The CDR3 is 15 amino acids. Germline CDR1 and CDR2: SNHLY and FYNNEI. V was pared by 4 bases and J by 7 bases, with 19 bases between. In nucleotides, the CDR3 is TGTGCCAGCAGTGGGGTGGGGGGGCACAGTGTTGGCTACACCTTC. It translates to CASSGVGGHSVGYTF.

The J gene is TRBJ2-3, the V gene TRBV5-1; 9 bases fit TRBD1. Germline trimming cut 6 bases from V and 3 bases from J; bases unmatched to any gene: 11. Germline V CDR1 and CDR2: SGHRS, YFSETQ. The CDR3 is 16 residues long. The CDR3, as DNA: TGCGCCAGCACCCTAGGGACAGGGCCCGGTACAGATACGCAGTATTTT. Translated, it gives CASTLGTGPGTDTQYF.

The chain carries TRBV30 and TRBJ2-2, with 10 positions matching TRBD1. V was clipped by 4 bases and J by 0 bases; unmatched bases: 14. The germline CDR1 and CDR2 sequences are GTSNPN and SVGIG (reference sequence). The CDR3 runs to 19 residues. CDR3: CAWTPRDRGSLANTGELFF. In DNA form, the CDR3 reads TGTGCCTGGACTCCTCGGGACAGGGGTTCCCTTGCGAACACCGGGGAGCTGTTTTTT.

Worth noting for this clone: Without the conserved terminal phenylalanine or tryptophan, this CDR3 likely stems from a read error. V is TRBV15 and J is TRBJ1-3; possible D gene TRBD1, 5 bases. Germline-derived CDR1 and CDR2 are LNHNV and YYDKDF (reference sequence). The ends were cut back, 2 bases at V and 1 base at J, with 6 bases in the middle. The CDR3 has 14 amino acids. CDR3 loop: CATSRQGSGNTIYS. As DNA, the CDR3 is TGTGCCACCAGCAGACAGGGTTCTGGAAACACCATATATTCT.

V and J are TRBV11-2 and TRBJ2-3; 7 positions match TRBD2. The CDR3 is 18 residues long. The germline V gene encodes CDR1 SGHAT and CDR2 FQNNGV. V was pared by 1 base and J by 4 bases, with 14 bases of the junction left unmatched. CDR3 in DNA: TGTGCCAGCAGCTTAGTCGCCCCTAGGCGGGGGAAATCAGATACGCAGTATTTT. Protein sequence: CASSLVAPRRGKSDTQYF.

The chain carries TRBV6-5 and TRBJ1-1; D call uncertain. Germline-derived CDR1 and CDR2 are MNHEY and SVGAGI. Trimming shortened V by 0 bases and J by 1 base, and 9 bases separated the two germline ends. The CDR3 totals 15 residues. CDR3 sequence reads: CASSYSTRGNTEAFF. CDR3 nucleotide sequence: TGTGCCAGCAGTTACTCTACTCGGGGGAACACTGAAGCTTTCTTT.

This rearrangement joins TRBV7-9 to TRBJ1-1; 7 bases match TRBD1. This CDR3 is built from 14 residues. Germline V lookup: CDR1 SEHNR, CDR2 FQNEAQ (reference sequence). V trimming: 2 bases; J trimming: 4 bases; junction bases outside the gene matches: 4. The CDR3 nucleotides are TGTGCCAGCAGCTTATCGGCAGGGGGCACTGAAGCTTTCTTT. The encoded protein is CASSLSAGGTEAFF.

This clone occurred once. The chain joins TRBV28 to TRBJ1-5, with 7 bases aligning to TRBD1. CDR3 size: 16 residues. Germline values: CDR1 MDHEN, CDR2 SYDVKM. V gave up 5 bases and J gave up 3 bases; unmatched junction bases: 10. This CDR3 reads CASSPQRTGNNQPQHF. The CDR3 DNA reads as TGTGCCAGCAGTCCGCAGAGGACAGGAAACAATCAGCCCCAGCATTTT.

J is TRBJ1-1 and V is TRBV4-2; D uncertain. The CDR3 covers 14 residues. The V gene lost 4 bases and the J gene lost 4 bases, with 13 bases spanning the gap. The germline V gene has CDR1 LGHNA and CDR2 YNFKEQ. CDR3 sequence: CASSPRTSSTEAFF. As DNA, the CDR3 is TGTGCCAGCAGCCCCAGGACTTCGTCCACTGAAGCTTTCTTT.